This T cell receptor (beta chain) is drawn from a study of T cell clonotyping in hematopoietic cell transplantation. This clone was recorded once. The antigen remains unidentified. Here immunoSEQ multiplex PCR was the method, and the copy in TCRdb shows in-frame clones only, minus some. The data show approximately 75,000 clones, 94% seen once. The study's findings and limits: Pathologically expanded recipient clonotypes increased progressively from day 30 to day 180 as diversity fell. No sorting was done, leaving CD4 and CD8 contributions mixed. Graft donor and pretransplant recipient Inverse Simpson Index values predicted broader posttransplant TCR diversity. Few recipient clonotypes overlapped donors; over 95% were de novo at given depth.

Material: peripheral blood mononuclear cells. The TCR sequence derives from a man aged 45-65 years in good health. Some clones in this sample may be carry-over from other donors' samples.

DNA of the CDR3: TGTGCCAGCAGCTTAGCAACGGCGGGGCGCCTCCGGCCCGGGGAGCTGTTTTTT. As protein: CASSLATAGRLRPGELFF. The chain uses TRBV11-2 and TRBJ2-2, with D perhaps matching TRBD2 (6 bases). CDR1 SGHAT and CDR2 FQNNGV come from the germline V gene. V lost 1 base to trimming and J lost 6 bases, with 21 bases between them. This CDR3 is 18 amino acids long.